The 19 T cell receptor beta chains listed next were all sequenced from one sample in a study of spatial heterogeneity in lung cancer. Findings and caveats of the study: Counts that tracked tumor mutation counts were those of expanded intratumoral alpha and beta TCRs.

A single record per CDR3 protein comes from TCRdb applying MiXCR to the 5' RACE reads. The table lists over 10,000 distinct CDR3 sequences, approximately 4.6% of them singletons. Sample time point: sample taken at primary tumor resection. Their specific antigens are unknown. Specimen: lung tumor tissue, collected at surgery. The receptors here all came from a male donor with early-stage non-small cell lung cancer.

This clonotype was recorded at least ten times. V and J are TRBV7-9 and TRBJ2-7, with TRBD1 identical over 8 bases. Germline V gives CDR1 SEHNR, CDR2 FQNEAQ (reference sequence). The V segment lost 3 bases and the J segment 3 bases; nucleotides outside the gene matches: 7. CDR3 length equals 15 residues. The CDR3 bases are TGTGCCAGCAGCTTTTGGACAGGGTTTAACTACGAGCAGTACTTC. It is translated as CASSFWTGFNYEQYF.

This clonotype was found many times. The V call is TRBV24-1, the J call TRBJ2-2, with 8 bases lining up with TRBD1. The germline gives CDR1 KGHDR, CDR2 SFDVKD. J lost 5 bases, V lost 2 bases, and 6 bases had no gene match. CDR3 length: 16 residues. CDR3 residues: CATSDWTGRGTGELFF. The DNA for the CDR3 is TGTGCCACCAGTGATTGGACAGGGAGAGGAACCGGGGAGCTGTTTTTT.

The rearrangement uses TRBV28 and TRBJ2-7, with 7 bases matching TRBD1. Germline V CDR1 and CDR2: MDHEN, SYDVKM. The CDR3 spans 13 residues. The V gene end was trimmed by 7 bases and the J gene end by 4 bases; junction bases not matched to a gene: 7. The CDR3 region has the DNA TGTGCCAGCACCCCGACAGGGATATACGAGCAGTACTTC. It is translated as CASTPTGIYEQYF.

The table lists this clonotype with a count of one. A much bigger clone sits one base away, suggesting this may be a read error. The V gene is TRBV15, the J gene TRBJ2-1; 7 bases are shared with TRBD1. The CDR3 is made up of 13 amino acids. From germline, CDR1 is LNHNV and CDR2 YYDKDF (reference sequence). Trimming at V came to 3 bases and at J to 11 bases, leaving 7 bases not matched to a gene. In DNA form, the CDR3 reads TGTGCCACCAGCAGGGGCGAGACAGGGAAGCAGTTCTTC. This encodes CATSRGETGKQFF.

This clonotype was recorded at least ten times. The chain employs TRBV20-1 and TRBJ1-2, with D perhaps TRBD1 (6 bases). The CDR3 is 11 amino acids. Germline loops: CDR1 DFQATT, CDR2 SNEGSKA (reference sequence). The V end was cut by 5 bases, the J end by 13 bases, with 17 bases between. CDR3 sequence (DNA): TGCAGTGCTTTTTCCCAGGGGAATCTCACCTTC. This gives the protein CSAFSQGNLTF.

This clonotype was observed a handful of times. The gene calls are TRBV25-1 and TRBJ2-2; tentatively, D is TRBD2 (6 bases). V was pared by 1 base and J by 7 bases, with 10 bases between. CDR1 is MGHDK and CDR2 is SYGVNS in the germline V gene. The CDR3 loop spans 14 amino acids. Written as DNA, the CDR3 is TGTGCCAGCAGTGAATCGGGGGTCTACGGGGAGCTGTTTTTT. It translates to CASSESGVYGELFF.

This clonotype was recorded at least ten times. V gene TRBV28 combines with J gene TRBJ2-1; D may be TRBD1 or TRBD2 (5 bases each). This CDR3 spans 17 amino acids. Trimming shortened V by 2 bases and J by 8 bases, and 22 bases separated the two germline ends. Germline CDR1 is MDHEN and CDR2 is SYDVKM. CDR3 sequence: CASSLRVGSWGFDEQFF. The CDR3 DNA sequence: TGTGCCAGCAGTTTACGAGTAGGTAGCTGGGGGTTCGATGAGCAGTTCTTC. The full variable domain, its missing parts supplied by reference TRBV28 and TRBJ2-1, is DVKVTQSSRYLVKRTGEKVFLECVQDMDHENMFWYRQDPGLGLRLIYFSYDVKMKEKGDIPEGYSVSREKKERFSLILESASTNQTSMYLCASSLRVGSWGFDEQFFGPGTRLTVL.

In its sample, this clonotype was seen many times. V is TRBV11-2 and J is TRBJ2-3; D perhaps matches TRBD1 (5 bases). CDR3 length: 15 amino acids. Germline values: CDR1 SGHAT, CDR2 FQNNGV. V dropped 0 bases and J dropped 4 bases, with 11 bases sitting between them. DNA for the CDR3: TGTGCCAGCAGCTTAGACCAGGGTGTGGCAGATACGCAGTATTTT. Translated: CASSLDQGVADTQYF.

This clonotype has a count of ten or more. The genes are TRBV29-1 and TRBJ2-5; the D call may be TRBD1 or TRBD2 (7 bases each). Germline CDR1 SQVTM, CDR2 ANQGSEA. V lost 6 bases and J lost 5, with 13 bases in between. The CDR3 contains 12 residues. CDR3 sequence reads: CSVTGEGETQYF. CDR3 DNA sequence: TGCAGCGTAACAGGGGAGGGGGAGACCCAGTACTTC.

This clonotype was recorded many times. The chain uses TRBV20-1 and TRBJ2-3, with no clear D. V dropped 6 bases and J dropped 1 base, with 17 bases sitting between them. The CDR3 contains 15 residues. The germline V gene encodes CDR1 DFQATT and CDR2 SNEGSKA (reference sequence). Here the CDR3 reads CSAPSVEQGTDTQYF. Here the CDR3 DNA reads TGCAGTGCACCTTCCGTTGAACAAGGCACAGATACGCAGTATTTT.

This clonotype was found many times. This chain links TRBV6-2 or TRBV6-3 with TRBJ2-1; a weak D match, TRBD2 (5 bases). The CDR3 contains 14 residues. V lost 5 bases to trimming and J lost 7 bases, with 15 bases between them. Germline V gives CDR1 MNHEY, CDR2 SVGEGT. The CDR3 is CASSTDSNRNEQFF. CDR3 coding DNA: TGTGCCAGCAGTACGGACTCGAACCGGAATGAGCAGTTCTTC.

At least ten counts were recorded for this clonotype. CDR3 amino acids: CSASGQAWGNTEAFF. The CDR3 DNA is TGCAGTGCTTCGGGACAGGCTTGGGGGAACACTGAAGCTTTCTTT. The rearrangement uses TRBV20-1 and TRBJ1-1; 8 bases map to TRBD1. The CDR3 has 15 residues. V was clipped by 5 bases and J by 1 base; unmatched bases: 9. CDR1 is DFQATT, CDR2 SNEGSKA, per germline (reference sequence).

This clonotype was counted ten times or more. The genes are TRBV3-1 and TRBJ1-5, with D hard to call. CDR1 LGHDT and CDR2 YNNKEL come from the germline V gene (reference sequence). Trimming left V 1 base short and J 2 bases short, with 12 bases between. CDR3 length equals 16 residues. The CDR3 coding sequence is TGTGCCAGCAGCCAAGGTCGAGGTTACGGCAATCAGCCCCAGCATTTT. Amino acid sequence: CASSQGRGYGNQPQHF.

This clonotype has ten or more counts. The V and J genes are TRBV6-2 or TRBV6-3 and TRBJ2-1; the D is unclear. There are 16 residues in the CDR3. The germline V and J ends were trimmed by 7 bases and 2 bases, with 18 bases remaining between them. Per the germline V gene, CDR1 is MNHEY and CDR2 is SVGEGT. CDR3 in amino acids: CASTLWGPWPYNEQFF. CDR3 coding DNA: TGTGCCAGCACCCTATGGGGTCCTTGGCCCTACAATGAGCAGTTCTTC.

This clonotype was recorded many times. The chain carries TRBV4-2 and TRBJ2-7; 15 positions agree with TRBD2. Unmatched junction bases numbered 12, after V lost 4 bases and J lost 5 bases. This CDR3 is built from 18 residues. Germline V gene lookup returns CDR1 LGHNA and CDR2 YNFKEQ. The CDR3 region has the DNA TGTGCCAGCAGCCCCCAGGGACTAGCGGGGGGAGTGTCAAACGAGCAGTACTTC. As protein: CASSPQGLAGGVSNEQYF.

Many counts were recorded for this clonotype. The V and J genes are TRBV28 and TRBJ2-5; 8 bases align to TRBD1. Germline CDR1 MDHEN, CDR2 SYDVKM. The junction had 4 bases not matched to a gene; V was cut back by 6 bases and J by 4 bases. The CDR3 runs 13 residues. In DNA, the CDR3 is TGTGCCAGCAGCGTACAGGGGGGAGAGACCCAGTACTTC. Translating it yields CASSVQGGETQYF.

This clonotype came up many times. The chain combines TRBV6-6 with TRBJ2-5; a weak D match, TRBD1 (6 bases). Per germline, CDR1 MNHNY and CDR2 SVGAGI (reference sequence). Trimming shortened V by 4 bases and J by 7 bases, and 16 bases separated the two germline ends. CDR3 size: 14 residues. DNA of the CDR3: TGTGCCAGCAGTTCGTCGACAGGTCTGGGGACCCAGTACTTC. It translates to CASSSSTGLGTQYF.

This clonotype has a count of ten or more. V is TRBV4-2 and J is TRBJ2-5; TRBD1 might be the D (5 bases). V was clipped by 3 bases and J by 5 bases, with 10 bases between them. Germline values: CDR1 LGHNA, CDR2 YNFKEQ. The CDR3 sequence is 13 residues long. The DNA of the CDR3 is TGTGCCAGCAGCCATCCCAAGGGGGAGACCCAGTACTTC. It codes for CASSHPKGETQYF.

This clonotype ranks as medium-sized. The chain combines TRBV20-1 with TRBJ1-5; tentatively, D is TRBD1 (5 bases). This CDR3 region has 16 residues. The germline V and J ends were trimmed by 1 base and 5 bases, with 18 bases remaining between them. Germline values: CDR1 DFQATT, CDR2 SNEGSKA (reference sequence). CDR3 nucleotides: TGCAGTGCTAGAGGATTAAGAGGGGATTTGGATCAGCCCCAGCATTTT. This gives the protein CSARGLRGDLDQPQHF.